Following are 29 T cell receptor beta chains from one sample sequenced in a study of CD8 T cells in ankylosing spondylitis. From the 5' RACE reads, TCRdb called clonotypes with MiXCR, one entry per CDR3 protein. Of about 140,000 distinct CDR3 sequences listed, more than 7% are singletons. Sequenced: synovial fluid, either unsorted or a sorted T cell fraction (not recorded which). These receptors were taken from a male donor with ankylosing spondylitis.

The chain couples TRBV28 to TRBJ2-1, with D perhaps matching TRBD2 (7 bases). The V gene lost 4 bases and the J gene lost 6 bases, with 16 bases spanning the gap. CDR1 and CDR2 from the germline V gene are MDHEN and SYDVKM. The CDR3 has 15 amino acids. This CDR3 is CASSSRGRALNEQFF. In DNA form, the CDR3 reads TGTGCCAGCAGTTCGCGGGGGCGCGCTCTCAATGAGCAGTTCTTC. The variable domain in full, with the rest retrieved from reference TRBV28 and TRBJ2-1, is DVKVTQSSRYLVKRTGEKVFLECVQDMDHENMFWYRQDPGLGLRLIYFSYDVKMKEKGDIPEGYSVSREKKERFSLILESASTNQTSMYLCASSSRGRALNEQFFGPGTRLTVL.

This clonotype was seen repeatedly, ten times or more. A junction boundary mismatches the germline segment, possibly from a read error. This chain uses TRBV11-2 with TRBJ2-1, with a weak D call TRBD1 (6 bases). This CDR3 region has 12 residues. In germline, CDR1 is SGHAT, CDR2 FQNNGV. This CDR3 is CASSFSGTLAIF. The CDR3 DNA reads as TGTGCCAGCAGCTTTTCCGGGACATTGGCGATCTTC.

This clonotype occurred many times. The gene calls are TRBV19 and TRBJ1-1, with D uncertain. Germline values: CDR1 LNHDA, CDR2 SQIVND (reference sequence). V was shortened by 3 bases and J by 8 bases, with 7 bases between the two germline ends. The CDR3 has 11 amino acids. In DNA, the CDR3 is TGTGCCAGTAGTATCCGCTTAGAAGCTTTCTTT. The encoded protein is CASSIRLEAFF.

This clonotype was recorded many times. The chain has TRBV12-3 or TRBV12-4 and TRBJ1-5; D might be TRBD1 (5 bases). V lost 3 bases to trimming and J lost 1 base, with 13 bases between them. CDR3 length: 16 residues. In nucleotides, the CDR3 is TGTGCCAGCAGTTTGGGCCCGGGACGGAGCAATCAGCCCCAGCATTTT. This codes for CASSLGPGRSNQPQHF.

This clonotype was counted many times. The J gene is TRBJ2-7, the V gene TRBV7-9; 8 bases fit TRBD1. V gave up 2 bases and J gave up 4 bases; unmatched junction bases: 10. The CDR3 is 16 amino acids. Germline assignment: CDR1 SEHNR and CDR2 FQNEAQ (reference sequence). Here the CDR3 DNA reads TGTGCCAGCAGCTTAATTAAGGGACAGGATGTATACGAGCAGTACTTC. The encoded protein is CASSLIKGQDVYEQYF. The full variable domain, in which reference TRBV7-9 and TRBJ2-7 provide the parts outside the CDR3, is DTGVSQNPRHKITKRGQNVTFRCDPISEHNRLYWYRQTLGQGPEFLTYFQNEAQLEKSRLLSDRFSAERPKGSFSTLEIQRTEQGDSAMYLCASSLIKGQDVYEQYFGPGTRLTVT.

V is TRBV7-2 and J is TRBJ2-1; D unresolved. The CDR3 spans 12 residues. Germline V gives CDR1 SGHTA, CDR2 FQGNSA. V was pared by 6 bases and J by 8 bases, with 11 bases between. The CDR3 loop is CASRLRSHEQFF. DNA of the CDR3: TGTGCCAGCAGATTAAGGTCCCATGAGCAGTTCTTC. The variable domain in full, with the rest retrieved from reference TRBV7-2 and TRBJ2-1, is GAGVSQSPSNKVTEKGKDVELRCDPISGHTALYWYRQSLGQGLEFLIYFQGNSAPDKSGLPSDRFSAERTGGSVSTLTIQRTQQEDSAVYLCASRLRSHEQFFGPGTRLTVL.

The chain employs TRBV10-3 and TRBJ2-3; TRBD2 might be the D (6 bases). The CDR3 extends over 15 amino acids. With 10 bases removed from V and 0 bases from J, the gap between germline ends came to 17 bases. Germline loops: CDR1 ENHRY, CDR2 SYGVKD. The CDR3 loop reads CATQGRGGSTDTQYF. In DNA form, the CDR3 reads TGTGCCACACAAGGGCGGGGCGGGAGCACAGATACGCAGTATTTT.

V gene TRBV2 combines with J gene TRBJ2-7; D possibly corresponds to TRBD1 (6 bases). The CDR3 covers 15 residues. CDR1 is SNHLY, CDR2 FYNNEI, per germline. V lost 7 bases and J 5 bases, leaving 21 bases between the germline ends. The CDR3 protein is CASTPGGQLKHEQYF. The DNA of the CDR3 is TGTGCCAGCACTCCAGGAGGACAGCTAAAGCACGAGCAGTACTTC. The whole variable domain, filled in from reference TRBV2 and TRBJ2-7, reads EPEVTQTPSHQVTQMGQEVILRCVPISNHLYFYWYRQILGQKVEFLVSFYNNEISEKSEIFDDQFSVERPDGSNFTLKIRSTKLEDSAMYFCASTPGGQLKHEQYFGPGTRLTVT.

This clonotype was seen repeatedly, ten times or more. The chain links TRBV4-2 to TRBJ1-1; 8 bases are shared with TRBD1. Germline V gene lookup returns CDR1 LGHNA and CDR2 YNFKEQ. The CDR3 is 14 residues long. Unmatched junction bases numbered 1, after V lost 1 base and J lost 3 bases. The CDR3 DNA reads TGTGCCAGCAGCCAAGGGGACAGGCACACTGAAGCTTTCTTT. Translating gives CASSQGDRHTEAFF.

This clonotype turned up a few times. The V gene is TRBV12-3 or TRBV12-4, the J gene TRBJ2-1, with TRBD2 matching 11 bases. Losses at the gene ends were 10 bases for V and 3 bases for J; bases not matched to a gene: 2. The CDR3 spans 13 residues. The CDR3: CATSGRFYNEQFF. For the CDR3, the DNA is TGTGCCACTAGCGGGAGGTTCTACAATGAGCAGTTCTTC.

V gene TRBV20-1 combines with J gene TRBJ2-7; 8 nucleotides line up with TRBD1. V lost 6 bases to trimming and J lost 0 bases; unmatched junction nucleotides: 10. The CDR3 consists of 15 residues. Germline V gene data show CDR1 as DFQATT and CDR2 as SNEGSKA (reference sequence). The CDR3, as DNA: TGCAGTGCCCGTACAGGACAGGGCCTCTCCTACGAGCAGTACTTC. Its protein product is CSARTGQGLSYEQYF.

This clonotype has ten or more counts. This chain links TRBV4-1 with TRBJ2-3, with 8 bases matching TRBD2. The CDR3 is made up of 16 amino acids. Germline V gene data show CDR1 as MGHRA and CDR2 as YSYEKL. After removal of 4 bases from V and 4 bases from J, the junction contained 10 bases not matched to a gene. The CDR3 sequence: CASSRQAGEAADTQYF. Here the CDR3 DNA reads TGCGCCAGCAGCCGACAAGCGGGAGAGGCTGCAGATACGCAGTATTTT.

The V gene is TRBV20-1, the J gene TRBJ1-1; TRBD1 might be the D (5 bases). The CDR3 sequence is 14 residues long. The germline V gene encodes CDR1 DFQATT and CDR2 SNEGSKA (reference sequence). Trimming removed 6 bases from V and 7 bases from J, with 21 bases in between. The CDR3 nucleotides read TGCAGTGCCACTCTCGTGAAGGGGCACGTTGAAGCTTTCTTT. Its protein product is CSATLVKGHVEAFF.

This clonotype has more than one count but fewer than ten. For the CDR3, the DNA is TGTGCCAGCAGTTTTAAGTCATATGGCTACACCTTC. Encoded protein: CASSFKSYGYTF. V is TRBV28 and J is TRBJ1-2; D gene uncertain. Trimming cost V 3 bases and J 5 bases, with 7 bases left between them. CDR1 and CDR2 (germline): MDHEN, SYDVKM. This CDR3 is 12 amino acids long.

Sample share makes this clonotype medium-sized. The chain joins TRBV3-1 to TRBJ2-2; D is unclear. The CDR3 is 12 amino acids. CDR1 is LGHDT and CDR2 is YNNKEL in the germline V gene (reference sequence). V dropped 5 bases and J dropped 6 bases, with 7 bases sitting between them. CDR3 loop: CASSIASGELFF. Written as DNA, the CDR3 is TGTGCCAGCAGCATCGCGTCCGGGGAGCTGTTTTTT.

This clonotype was recorded at least ten times. The chain joins TRBV5-6 to TRBJ2-2; no reliable D call. V lost 2 bases, J lost 4 bases, and 9 bases lay in between. The length of the CDR3 is 14 residues. The germline V gene encodes CDR1 SGHDT and CDR2 YYEEEE. The CDR3 region is CASSFLSSTGELFF. CDR3 sequence (DNA): TGTGCCAGCAGCTTTCTCAGTTCCACCGGGGAGCTGTTTTTT.

This clonotype was picked up many times. This chain uses TRBV20-1 with TRBJ2-5, with a weak D call TRBD1 (6 bases). The V and J ends lost 1 base and 5 bases respectively, with 11 bases between them. Germline values: CDR1 DFQATT, CDR2 SNEGSKA (reference sequence). There are 13 residues in the CDR3. The CDR3 spells CSARGSGGETQYF. For the CDR3, the DNA is TGCAGTGCTAGAGGGAGTGGGGGCGAGACCCAGTACTTC.

The V gene is TRBV6-6, the J gene TRBJ2-7, with a weak D call TRBD2 (5 bases). This CDR3 spans 13 amino acids. Germline CDR1 MNHNY, CDR2 SVGAGI (reference sequence). The germline V and J ends were trimmed by 5 bases and 0 bases, with 8 bases remaining between them. The CDR3 loop reads CASSTGNSYEQYF. CDR3 sequence (DNA): TGTGCCAGCAGTACCGGGAACTCCTACGAGCAGTACTTC.

The rearrangement uses TRBV7-2 and TRBJ1-2; D gene unclear. CDR1 and CDR2 from the germline V gene are SGHTA and FQGNSA. Trimming removed 3 bases at V and 0 bases at J, with 8 bases between. The CDR3 sequence is 14 residues long. The CDR3, as DNA: TGTGCCAGCAGCTTGAGTCAGACTAACTATGGCTACACCTTC. Translating gives CASSLSQTNYGYTF.

This clonotype appeared a few times. V gene TRBV5-6 combines with J gene TRBJ1-2; D unresolved. V dropped 0 bases and J dropped 7 bases, with 13 bases sitting between them. The CDR3 runs 14 residues. The germline V gene has CDR1 SGHDT and CDR2 YYEEEE. In DNA, the CDR3 is TGTGCCAGCAGCTTGGCCCAGGTGATGGGTGGCTACACCTTC. Encoded protein: CASSLAQVMGGYTF.

J is TRBJ1-2 and V is TRBV12-3 or TRBV12-4, with unresolved D. The CDR3 runs to 17 residues. V lost 5 bases and J lost 4, with 23 bases in between. The CDR3 region has the DNA TGTGCCAGCAGTCCAAGGACCTCAATGGAGCGGGGCTATGGCTACACCTTC. Amino acids: CASSPRTSMERGYGYTF.

Ten or more counts support this clonotype. The rearrangement joins TRBV7-9 to TRBJ1-4, with a tentative D call TRBD1 (6 bases). V dropped 6 bases and J dropped 11 bases, with 13 bases sitting between them. Germline V gene data show CDR1 as SEHNR and CDR2 as FQNEAQ (reference sequence). The CDR3 is 12 residues long. The CDR3 DNA reads as TGTGCCAGCAGTGGACAGATAGACAAACTGTTTTTT. Translating gives CASSGQIDKLFF.

This clonotype turned up a few times. V and J are TRBV5-6 and TRBJ2-7, with TRBD2 identical over 7 bases. In germline, CDR1 is SGHDT, CDR2 YYEEEE. The CDR3 is 14 residues long. With 3 bases clipped from V and 0 bases from J, the junction kept 3 bases outside the gene matches. CDR3 residues: CASSYGGNSYEQYF. CDR3 coding DNA: TGTGCCAGCAGCTACGGGGGGAACTCCTACGAGCAGTACTTC. Full variable domain (outside the CDR3, taken from reference TRBV5-6 and TRBJ2-7): DAGVTQSPTHLIKTRGQQVTLRCSPKSGHDTVSWYQQALGQGPQFIFQYYEEEERQRGNFPDRFSGHQFPNYSSELNVNALLLGDSALYLCASSYGGNSYEQYFGPGTRLTVT.

The chain employs TRBV15 and TRBJ2-3; D not resolved. CDR1 and CDR2 from the germline V gene are LNHNV and YYDKDF (reference sequence). This CDR3 is built from 13 residues. Trimming shortened V by 0 bases and J by 6 bases, and 7 bases separated the two germline ends. CDR3 coding DNA: TGTGCCACCAGCAGAGATCGTCAGGATACGCAGTATTTT. Amino acid sequence: CATSRDRQDTQYF.

Only a few counts were recorded for this clonotype. The J gene is TRBJ1-2, the V gene TRBV11-1; the match to TRBD1 covers 9 bases. Germline V CDR1 and CDR2: SGHAT, FQDESV (reference sequence). This CDR3 contains 18 residues. V lost 4 bases and J lost 4; bases outside the gene matches: 16. The CDR3 sequence is CASSSARGQGVTSYGYTF. CDR3 coding DNA: TGTGCCAGCAGCTCCGCCCGGGGACAGGGCGTTACTTCCTATGGCTACACCTTC.

This clonotype was counted only a few times. The chain combines TRBV7-2 with TRBJ2-3; TRBD2 might be the D (7 bases). The CDR3 contains 15 residues. V was shortened by 5 bases and J by 8 bases, with 20 bases between the two germline ends. CDR1 and CDR2 (germline): SGHTA, FQGNSA. The CDR3 nucleotides read TGTGCCAGCAGCCCAATGGGGGGCGGGGGAGGTACGCAGTATTTT. This encodes CASSPMGGGGGTQYF.

The V call is TRBV29-1, the J call TRBJ2-7; TRBD2 aligns across 7 bases. Germline V gene data show CDR1 as SQVTM and CDR2 as ANQGSEA. V lost 5 bases and J lost 3; bases outside the gene matches: 7. The CDR3 contains 13 residues. The CDR3: CSVTAGALYEQYF. The CDR3 bases are TGCAGCGTTACCGCGGGAGCCCTCTACGAGCAGTACTTC.

A few counts support this clonotype. CDR3 nucleotide sequence: TGTGCCAGTAGAGGACAGGGTGGCCATGGCTACACCTTC. Its translation: CASRGQGGHGYTF. The V and J genes are TRBV19 and TRBJ1-2, with 8 positions matching TRBD1. Germline V lookup: CDR1 LNHDA, CDR2 SQIVND (reference sequence). The CDR3 is made up of 13 amino acids. Germline trimming cut 6 bases from V and 6 bases from J; bases unmatched to any gene: 6.

This clonotype was seen more than once but under ten times. This sequence joins TRBV20-1 and TRBJ2-1; 7 bases are shared with TRBD2. With 8 bases clipped from V and 10 bases from J, the junction kept 11 bases outside the gene matches. CDR1 is DFQATT and CDR2 is SNEGSKA in the germline V gene (reference sequence). The CDR3 runs to 12 residues. DNA for the CDR3: TGCAGTTTGAGGGAGGGCCTTAGAGAGCAGTTCTTC. This codes for CSLREGLREQFF.